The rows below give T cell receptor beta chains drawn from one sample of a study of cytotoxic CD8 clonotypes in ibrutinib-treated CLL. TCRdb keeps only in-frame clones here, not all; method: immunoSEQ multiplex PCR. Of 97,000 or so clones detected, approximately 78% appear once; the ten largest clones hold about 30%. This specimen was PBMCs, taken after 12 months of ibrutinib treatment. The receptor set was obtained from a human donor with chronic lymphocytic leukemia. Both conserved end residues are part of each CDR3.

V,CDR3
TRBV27,CASSLAWDSSTLHF
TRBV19,CASSPPLGGRNNEQFF
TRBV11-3,CASSFGQGYGYTF
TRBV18,CASSPDQGAGSTDTQYF
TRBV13,CASSPGTGSRSGANVLTF
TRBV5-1,CASSLSRGGNTIYF
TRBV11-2,CASSLDRGQGGAEAFF
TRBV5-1,CASSLGTGVSEAFF
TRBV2,CASRRTSGGARGGELFF
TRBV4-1,CASSLSGTTYEQYF
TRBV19,CASSSTGQGSSQPQHF
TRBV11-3,CASSGYYEQYF
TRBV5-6,CASSSQTGGGQPQHF
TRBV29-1,CSAGGAGDTYEQYF
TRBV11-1,CASSSIQGVTEQFF
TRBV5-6,CASSFGNTGELFF
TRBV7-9,CASSLGGESSGNTIYF
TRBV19,CASSIDRVSAPEAFF
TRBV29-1,CSVALNRGYGYTF
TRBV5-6,CASSLETQETQYF
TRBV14,CASSPDRVRGYTF
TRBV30,CAWRKQMYTEAFF
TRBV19,CASSIDLLAGGPVNEQFF
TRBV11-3,CASTRSGADEKLFF
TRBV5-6,CASSMPLKGPGTQYF
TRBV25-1,CASSDSALQSTEAFF
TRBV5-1,CASSRGPVGGNTIYF
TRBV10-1,CASSDAPSTDTQYF
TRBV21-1,CASSKNGRRGAKGYTF
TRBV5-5,CASSLGGTGQYEQYF
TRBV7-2,CASSLEIGTQYF
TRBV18,CASSPQGQGSYEQYF
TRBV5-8,CASSLGPLSAGYGYTF
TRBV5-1,CASSSPGLRLITDTQYF
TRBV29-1,CSVERQGKETQYF
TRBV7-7,CASSRGQGDYNEQFF
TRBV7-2,CASSPLAGNQETQYF
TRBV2,CASTRDSPEQYF
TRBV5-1,CASTPGGTTPRGYNEQFF
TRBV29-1,CSVREGETQYF
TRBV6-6,CASSPLHNEKLFF
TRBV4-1,CASSSYGGAADSPLHF